The sequence of this T cell receptor beta chain was determined in a study of CD8+CD57+ T cells in acquired aplastic anemia. This CDR3 has 15 residues. Trimming removed 1 base from V and 5 bases from J; junction bases left unmatched: 7. The germline CDR1 and CDR2 sequences are SGHTA and FQGTGA. Genomic DNA constituted the template upon which TCR beta VDJ and CDR3 profiling was performed. Via MiXCR, TCRdb re-called the reads, giving one row per CDR3 protein. The sample has around 120,000 distinct CDR3 sequences, roughly 40% seen once; the top ten hold approximately 2.6%. Patients chosen for sequencing had shown CD8+CD57+ cell expansion by flow cytometry. The table lists this clonotype with many counts.

The chain uses TRBV7-3 and TRBJ1-1; the match to TRBD1 covers 7 bases. This sequence was found in a human donor with aplastic anemia. Sequences were obtained from sorted CD4+, CD8+, or CD8+CD57+ T cells (not recorded which) from PBMCs. The CDR3 sequence: CASSLKPPGQTEAFF. In DNA, the CDR3 is TGTGCCAGCAGCTTAAAGCCTCCGGGACAGACTGAAGCTTTCTTT.